This T cell receptor beta chain came from a study of T cells of healthy individuals. Via MiXCR, TCRdb re-called the 5' RACE reads, giving one row per CDR3 protein. The sample contains around 53,000 distinct CDR3 sequences, 14% to 15% of which appear only once. CDR1 and CDR2 from the germline V gene are DFQATT and SNEGSKA (reference sequence). Trimming took 5 bases from V and 2 from J, leaving 15 bases between them. This CDR3 spans 14 amino acids. The J gene is TRBJ1-2, the V gene TRBV20-1; D is undetermined. The source is a human donor in good health. The DNA for the CDR3 is TGCAGTGCTGAGGACGGCGGGGTCAACTATGGCTACACCTTC. Translating it yields CSAEDGGVNYGYTF.